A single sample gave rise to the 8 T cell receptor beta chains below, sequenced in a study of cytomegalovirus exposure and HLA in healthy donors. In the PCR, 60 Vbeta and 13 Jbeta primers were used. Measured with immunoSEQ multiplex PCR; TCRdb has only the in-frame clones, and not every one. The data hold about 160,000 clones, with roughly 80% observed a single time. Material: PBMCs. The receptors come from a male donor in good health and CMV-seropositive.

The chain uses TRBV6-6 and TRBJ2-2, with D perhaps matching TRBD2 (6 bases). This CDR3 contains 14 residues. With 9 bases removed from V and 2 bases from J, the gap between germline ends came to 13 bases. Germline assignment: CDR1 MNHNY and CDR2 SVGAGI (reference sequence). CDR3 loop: CASGRGVNTGELFF. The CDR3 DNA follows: TGTGCCAGTGGTCGCGGGGTTAACACCGGGGAGCTGTTTTTT.

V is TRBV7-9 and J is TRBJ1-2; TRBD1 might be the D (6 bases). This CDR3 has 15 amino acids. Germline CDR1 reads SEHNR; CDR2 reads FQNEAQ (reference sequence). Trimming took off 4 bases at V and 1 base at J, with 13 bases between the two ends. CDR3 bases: TGTGCCAGCAGCTCCAGGGGTCGGATTAACTATGGCTACACCTTC. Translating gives CASSSRGRINYGYTF.

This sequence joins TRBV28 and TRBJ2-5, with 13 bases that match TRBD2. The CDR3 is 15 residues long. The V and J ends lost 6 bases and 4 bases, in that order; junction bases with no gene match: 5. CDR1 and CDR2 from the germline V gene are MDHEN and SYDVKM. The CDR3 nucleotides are TGTGCCAGCAGCCTGAGACTAGCGGGAGGAGAGACCCAGTACTTC. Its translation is CASSLRLAGGETQYF. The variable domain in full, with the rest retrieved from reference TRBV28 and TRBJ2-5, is DVKVTQSSRYLVKRTGEKVFLECVQDMDHENMFWYRQDPGLGLRLIYFSYDVKMKEKGDIPEGYSVSREKKERFSLILESASTNQTSMYLCASSLRLAGGETQYFGPGTRLLVL.

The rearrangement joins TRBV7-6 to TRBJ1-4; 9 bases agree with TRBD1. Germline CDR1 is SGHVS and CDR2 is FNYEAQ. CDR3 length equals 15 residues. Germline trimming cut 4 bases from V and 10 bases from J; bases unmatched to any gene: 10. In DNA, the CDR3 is TGTGCCAGCAGCTACACAGGGGGCGCTTCTCTAAAACTGTTTTTT. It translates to CASSYTGGASLKLFF.

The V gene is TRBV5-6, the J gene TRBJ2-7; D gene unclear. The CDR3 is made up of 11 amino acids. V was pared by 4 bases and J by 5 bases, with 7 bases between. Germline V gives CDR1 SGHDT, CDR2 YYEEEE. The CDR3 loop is CASSLRDEQYF. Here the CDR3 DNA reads TGTGCCAGCAGCCTCCGGGACGAGCAGTACTTC.

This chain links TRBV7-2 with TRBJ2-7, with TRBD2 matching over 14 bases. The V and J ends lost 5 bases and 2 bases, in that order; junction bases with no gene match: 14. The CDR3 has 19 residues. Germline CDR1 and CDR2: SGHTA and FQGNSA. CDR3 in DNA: TGTGCCAGCAGCCTACCCGGACTAGCGGGAGGCCCGGCAGCCTACGAGCAGTACTTC. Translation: CASSLPGLAGGPAAYEQYF.

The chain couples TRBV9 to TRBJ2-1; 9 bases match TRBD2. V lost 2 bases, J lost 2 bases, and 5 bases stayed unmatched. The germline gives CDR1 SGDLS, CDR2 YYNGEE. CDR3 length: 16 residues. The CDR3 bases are TGTGCCAGCAGCGTGATGACTAGCGGTGCCTACAATGAGCAGTTCTTC. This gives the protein CASSVMTSGAYNEQFF.

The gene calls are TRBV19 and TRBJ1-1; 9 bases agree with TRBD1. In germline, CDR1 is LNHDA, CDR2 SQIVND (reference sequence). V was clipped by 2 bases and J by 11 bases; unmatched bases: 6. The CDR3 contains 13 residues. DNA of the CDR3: TGTGCCAGTAGTATACCCGGACAGGGGAAGGCTTTCTTT. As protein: CASSIPGQGKAFF.